These 9 T cell receptor beta chains came from one sample sequenced in a study of blood T cell repertoires in COVID-19. TCRdb's table, derived via immunoSEQ multiplex PCR, lists solely in-frame clones and lacks some. The sample contains some 350,000 clones, roughly 90% of which appear only once. The sample consisted of peripheral blood. These receptors came from a young woman with COVID-19, enrolled during active disease.

This clone appeared once. This chain connects TRBV5-4 to TRBJ1-6; 7 positions match TRBD1. The germline V gene encodes CDR1 SGHNT and CDR2 YYREEE (reference sequence). Trimming cost V 2 bases and J 7 bases; bases outside gene matches: 12. The CDR3 has 17 residues. CDR3 nucleotides: TGTGCCAGCAGCTTTCAAGGGAAGGGACAGACGAATTCACCCCTCCACTTT. Encoded protein: CASSFQGKGQTNSPLHF.

The chain has TRBV4-2 and TRBJ2-4, with 9 bases matching TRBD2. Germline V gene sequence: CDR1 LGHNA, CDR2 YNFKEQ. CDR3 length equals 18 residues. Trimming took 0 bases from V and 1 from J; bases not matched to a gene: 7. As DNA, the CDR3 is TGTGCCAGCAGCCAAGAGCGGGGGGGCCCGGGGGCCAAAAACATTCAGTACTTC. This codes for CASSQERGGPGAKNIQYF.

The genes are TRBV11-2 and TRBJ2-7, with D perhaps matching TRBD1 (5 bases). Germline CDR1 reads SGHAT; CDR2 reads FQNNGV. The CDR3 sequence is 19 residues long. V lost 2 bases and J 3 bases, leaving 26 bases between the germline ends. The CDR3 here is CASSLFRGRPARFVYEQYV. CDR3 bases: TGTGCCAGCAGCTTATTTAGGGGCCGGCCTGCCCGATTTGTCTACGAGCAGTACGTC.

This clone was counted between two and nine times. The chain is built from TRBV19 and TRBJ2-7; a possible D gene is TRBD2 (5 bases). With 8 bases removed from V and 1 base from J, the gap between germline ends came to 21 bases. Germline assignment: CDR1 LNHDA and CDR2 SQIVND (reference sequence). The CDR3 consists of 16 residues. The CDR3, as DNA: TGTGCCAGTTCTTTAACCGGGATCCAGCTTTCCTACGAGCAGTACTTC. Amino acids: CASSLTGIQLSYEQYF.

The rearrangement uses TRBV2 and TRBJ2-1; TRBD2 agrees at 7 bases. Germline values: CDR1 SNHLY, CDR2 FYNNEI. The CDR3 runs 19 residues. V shed 6 bases and J 3 bases; nucleotides not matched to a gene: 20. The CDR3 region is CASRGGPIDMGLHYNEQFF. The CDR3, as DNA: TGTGCCAGCAGGGGGGGACCGATTGATATGGGACTACACTACAATGAGCAGTTCTTC.

CDR3 amino acids: CASSFTSGRWTQYF. Here the CDR3 DNA reads TGTGCCAGCAGTTTTACTAGCGGGAGATGGACGCAGTATTTT. This chain joins TRBV27 and TRBJ2-3; TRBD2 aligns across 11 bases. Germline V gene data show CDR1 as MNHEY and CDR2 as SMNVEV (reference sequence). V shed 3 bases and J 9 bases; nucleotides not matched to a gene: 5. This CDR3 region has 14 residues.

This chain joins TRBV4-2 and TRBJ2-7; tentatively, D is TRBD2 (7 bases). Trimming stripped 0 bases from V and 3 bases from J, with 15 bases between. This CDR3 contains 16 residues. CDR1 is LGHNA, CDR2 YNFKEQ, per germline. The CDR3 here is CASSQEAGALVYEQYF. CDR3 in DNA: TGTGCCAGCAGCCAAGAGGCGGGGGCCCTAGTCTACGAGCAGTACTTC.

This clone was seen a single time. This chain uses TRBV13 with TRBJ2-1; D is perhaps TRBD1 (6 bases). V shed 2 bases and J shed 8 bases, with 16 bases lying between them. This CDR3 spans 15 amino acids. Germline V lookup: CDR1 PRHDT, CDR2 FYEKMQ (reference sequence). The CDR3 region is CASSLLSPGQDEQFF. Written as DNA, the CDR3 is TGTGCCAGCAGCTTACTCTCCCCGGGACAAGATGAGCAGTTCTTC.

The gene calls are TRBV6-1 and TRBJ1-3; D possibly corresponds to TRBD1 (5 bases). Per the germline V gene, CDR1 is MNHNS and CDR2 is SASEGT. The CDR3 consists of 17 residues. Trimming left V 2 bases short and J 3 bases short, with 17 bases between. CDR3 in DNA: TGTGCCAGCAGTGAAAGTACAGCGACAGTGCTTGGAAACACCATATATTTT. Translated, it gives CASSESTATVLGNTIYF.